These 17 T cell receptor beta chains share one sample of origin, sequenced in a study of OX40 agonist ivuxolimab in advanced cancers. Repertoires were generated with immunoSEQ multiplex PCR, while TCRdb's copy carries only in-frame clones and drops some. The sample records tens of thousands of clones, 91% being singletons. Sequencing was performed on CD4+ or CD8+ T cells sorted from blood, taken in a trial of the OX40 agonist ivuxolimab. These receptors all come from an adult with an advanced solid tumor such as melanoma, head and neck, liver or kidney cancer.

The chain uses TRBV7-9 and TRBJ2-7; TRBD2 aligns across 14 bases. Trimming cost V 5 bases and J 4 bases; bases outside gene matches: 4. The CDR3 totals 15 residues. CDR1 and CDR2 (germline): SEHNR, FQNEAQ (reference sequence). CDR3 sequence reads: CASSAGTSGRYEQYF. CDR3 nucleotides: TGTGCCAGCAGCGCCGGGACTAGCGGGAGATACGAGCAGTACTTC.

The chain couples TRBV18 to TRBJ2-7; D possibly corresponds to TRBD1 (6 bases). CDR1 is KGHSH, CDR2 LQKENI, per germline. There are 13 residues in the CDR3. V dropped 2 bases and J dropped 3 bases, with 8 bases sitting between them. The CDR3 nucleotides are TGTGCCAGCTCACCAGGGGGCGGCTACGAGCAGTACTTC. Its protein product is CASSPGGGYEQYF.

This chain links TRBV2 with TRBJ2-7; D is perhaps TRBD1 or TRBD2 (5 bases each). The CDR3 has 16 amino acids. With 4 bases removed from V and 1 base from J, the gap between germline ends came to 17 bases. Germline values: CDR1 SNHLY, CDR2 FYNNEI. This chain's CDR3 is CASSVKSGARSYEQYF. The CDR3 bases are TGTGCCAGCAGTGTAAAGTCCGGGGCAAGATCCTACGAGCAGTACTTC.

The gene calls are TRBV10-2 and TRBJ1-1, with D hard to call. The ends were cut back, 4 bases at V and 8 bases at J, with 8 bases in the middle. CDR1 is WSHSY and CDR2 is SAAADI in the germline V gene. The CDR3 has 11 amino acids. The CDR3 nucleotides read TGCGCCAGCAGTGGGAGGGTAGAAGCTTTCTTT. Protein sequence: CASSGRVEAFF.

CDR3 DNA sequence: TGCGCCAGCAGCTTCGGACAGGGAGTAGATACGCAGTATTTT. It yields the protein CASSFGQGVDTQYF. V and J are TRBV5-1 and TRBJ2-3; 8 bases agree with TRBD1. This CDR3 is 14 amino acids long. V gave up 2 bases and J gave up 5 bases; unmatched junction bases: 4. Germline-derived CDR1 and CDR2 are SGHRS and YFSETQ.

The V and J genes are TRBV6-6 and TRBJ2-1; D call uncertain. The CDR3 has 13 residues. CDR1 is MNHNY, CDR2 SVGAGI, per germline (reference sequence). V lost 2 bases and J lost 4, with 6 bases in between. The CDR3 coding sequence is TGTGCCAGCAGTTACATTCCTTACAATGAGCAGTTCTTC. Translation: CASSYIPYNEQFF.

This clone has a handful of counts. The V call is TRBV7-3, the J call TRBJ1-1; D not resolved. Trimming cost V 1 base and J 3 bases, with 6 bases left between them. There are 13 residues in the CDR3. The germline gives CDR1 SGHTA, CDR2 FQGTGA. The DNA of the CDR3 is TGTGCCAGCAGCTTAAAGGGCGACACTGAAGCTTTCTTT. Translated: CASSLKGDTEAFF. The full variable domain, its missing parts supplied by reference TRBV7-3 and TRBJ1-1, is GAGVSQTPSNKVTEKGKYVELRCDPISGHTALYWYRQSLGQGPEFLIYFQGTGAADDSGLPNDRFFAVRPEGSVSTLKIQRTERGDSAVYLCASSLKGDTEAFFGQGTRLTVV.

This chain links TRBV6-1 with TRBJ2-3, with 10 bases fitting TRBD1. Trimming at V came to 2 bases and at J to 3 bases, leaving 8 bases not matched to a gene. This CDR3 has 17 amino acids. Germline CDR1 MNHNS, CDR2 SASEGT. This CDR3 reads CASSERAGQGLTDTQYF. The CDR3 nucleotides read TGTGCCAGCAGTGAAAGGGCGGGACAGGGGCTAACAGATACGCAGTATTTT.

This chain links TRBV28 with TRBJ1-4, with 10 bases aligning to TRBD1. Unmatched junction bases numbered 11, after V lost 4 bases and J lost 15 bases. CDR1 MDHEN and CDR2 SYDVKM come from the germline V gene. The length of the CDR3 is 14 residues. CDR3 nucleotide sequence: TGTGCCAGCAGTTCCCGACAGGGGGCCCGCCAGATGTTTTTT. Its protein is CASSSRQGARQMFF.

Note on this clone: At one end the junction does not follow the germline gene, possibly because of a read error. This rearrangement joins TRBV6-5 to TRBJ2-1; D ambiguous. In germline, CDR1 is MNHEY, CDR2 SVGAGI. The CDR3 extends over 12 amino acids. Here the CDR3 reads CASGYTYNEQFF. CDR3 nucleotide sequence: TGTGCCAGCGGTTACACCTACAATGAGCAGTTCTTC.

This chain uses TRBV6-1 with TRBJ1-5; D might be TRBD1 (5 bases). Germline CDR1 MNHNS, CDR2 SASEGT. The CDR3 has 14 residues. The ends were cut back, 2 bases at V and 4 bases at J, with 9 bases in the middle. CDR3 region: CASSEIGTNQPQHF. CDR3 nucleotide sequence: TGTGCCAGCAGTGAAATCGGGACGAATCAGCCCCAGCATTTT.

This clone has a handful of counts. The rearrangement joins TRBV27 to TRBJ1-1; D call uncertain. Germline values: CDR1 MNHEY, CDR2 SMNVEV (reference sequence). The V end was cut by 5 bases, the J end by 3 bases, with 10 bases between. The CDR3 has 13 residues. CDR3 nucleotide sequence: TGTGCCAGCAGTCTATTAAGGGACACTGAAGCTTTCTTT. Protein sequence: CASSLLRDTEAFF.

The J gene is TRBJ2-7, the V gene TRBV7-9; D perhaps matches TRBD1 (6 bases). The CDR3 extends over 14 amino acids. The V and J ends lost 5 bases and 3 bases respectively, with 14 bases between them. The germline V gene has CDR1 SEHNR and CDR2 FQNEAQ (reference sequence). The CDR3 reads CASSLGDTYYEQYF. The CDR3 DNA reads TGTGCCAGCAGCCTCGGGGACACCTACTACGAGCAGTACTTC. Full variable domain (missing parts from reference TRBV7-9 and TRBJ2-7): DTGVSQNPRHKITKRGQNVTFRCDPISEHNRLYWYRQTLGQGPEFLTYFQNEAQLEKSRLLSDRFSAERPKGSFSTLEIQRTEQGDSAMYLCASSLGDTYYEQYFGPGTRLTVT.

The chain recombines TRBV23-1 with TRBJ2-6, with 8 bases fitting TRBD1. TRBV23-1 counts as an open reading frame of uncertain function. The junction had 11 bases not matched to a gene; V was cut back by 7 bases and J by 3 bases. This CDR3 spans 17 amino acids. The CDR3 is CASTTGAGLRGANVLTF. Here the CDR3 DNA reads TGCGCCAGCACGACAGGGGCTGGTTTGCGTGGGGCCAACGTCCTGACTTTC.

The CDR3 nucleotides are TGCACCAGCAGCCAAGCGGGTATCAGGACAGGGTTTCAGCCCCAGCATTTT. Translation: CTSSQAGIRTGFQPQHF. V gene TRBV1 combines with J gene TRBJ1-5; TRBD1 is taken as the D call from the table, unchecked against the DNA. TRBV1 is a pseudogene. CDR3 length: 17 amino acids.

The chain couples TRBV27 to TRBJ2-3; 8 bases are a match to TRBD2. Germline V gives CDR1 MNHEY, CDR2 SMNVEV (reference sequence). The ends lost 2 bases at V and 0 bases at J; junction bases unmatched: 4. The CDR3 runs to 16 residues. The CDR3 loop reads CASSLTAGASTDTQYF. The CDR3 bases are TGTGCCAGCAGTTTAACAGCGGGAGCGAGCACAGATACGCAGTATTTT.

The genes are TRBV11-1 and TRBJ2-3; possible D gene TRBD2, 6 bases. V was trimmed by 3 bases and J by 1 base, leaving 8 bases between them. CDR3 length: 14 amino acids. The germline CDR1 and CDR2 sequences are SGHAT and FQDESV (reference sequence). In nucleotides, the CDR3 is TGTGCCAGCAGCTTCAGACTAGGCACAGATACGCAGTATTTT. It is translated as CASSFRLGTDTQYF.